The sequence of this T cell receptor (beta chain) was determined in a study of OX40 agonist ivuxolimab in advanced cancers. The CDR3 length is 14 residues. Germline assignment: CDR1 SGHDT and CDR2 YYEEEE. V was trimmed by 1 base and J by 2 bases, leaving 10 bases between them. Profiled with immunoSEQ multiplex PCR; TCRdb holds only in-frame clones, not every one. The table shows 65,000 to 95,000 clones, with approximately 86% occurring only once. This clone was counted a single time. Source: CD4+ or CD8+ T cells sorted from blood, taken in a trial of the OX40 agonist ivuxolimab. The rearrangement joins TRBV5-6 to TRBJ2-7, with a tentative D call TRBD1 (6 bases). This TCR was sampled from an adult with an advanced solid tumor such as melanoma, head and neck, liver or kidney cancer. CDR3 coding DNA: TGTGCCAGCAGCTTGAGAGGGGGTACCTACGAGCAGTACTTC. Protein product: CASSLRGGTYEQYF.